These 3 T cell receptor beta chains came from one sample sequenced in a study of long-term antiretroviral therapy in people with HIV. Sequencing relied on immunoSEQ assay v3.0, run at survey level. Sequencing was performed with immunoSEQ multiplex PCR; in TCRdb, only in-frame clones are kept and a portion is missing. This table holds roughly 15,000 clones, around four fifths found once. The sample here was unsorted PBMCs, taken approximately 3.4 years after starting antiretroviral therapy. The receptors stem from a woman in her thirties or forties with HIV.

This chain's CDR3 is CASSGGFGTGSNTEAFF. The CDR3, as DNA: TGCGCCAGCAGTGGGGGTTTTGGGACAGGTTCGAACACTGAAGCTTTCTTT. The V call is TRBV10-2, the J call TRBJ1-1, with 8 bases fitting TRBD1. V lost 4 bases and J lost 1; bases outside the gene matches: 11. The CDR3 has 17 amino acids. Germline values: CDR1 WSHSY, CDR2 SAAADI.

With regard to this clone: Other DNA sequences of this sample code for an identical CDR3. CDR3: CASSEGSTDTQYF. The DNA of the CDR3 is TGTGCCAGCAGTGAAGGCAGCACAGATACGCAGTATTTT. The gene calls are TRBV5-5 and TRBJ2-3, with D uncertain. Germline V gives CDR1 SGHKS, CDR2 YYEKEE (reference sequence). The V end was cut by 5 bases, the J end by 0 bases, with 7 bases between. The CDR3 totals 13 residues.

V and J are TRBV30 and TRBJ1-2; D unresolved. The CDR3 has 13 residues. Germline V gene sequence: CDR1 GTSNPN, CDR2 SVGIG (reference sequence). Deletions cut 0 bases from V and 4 bases from J, with 9 bases between. CDR3 coding DNA: TGTGCCTGGAGTGTGAGACTCAGCTATGGCTACACCTTC. This gives the protein CAWSVRLSYGYTF.